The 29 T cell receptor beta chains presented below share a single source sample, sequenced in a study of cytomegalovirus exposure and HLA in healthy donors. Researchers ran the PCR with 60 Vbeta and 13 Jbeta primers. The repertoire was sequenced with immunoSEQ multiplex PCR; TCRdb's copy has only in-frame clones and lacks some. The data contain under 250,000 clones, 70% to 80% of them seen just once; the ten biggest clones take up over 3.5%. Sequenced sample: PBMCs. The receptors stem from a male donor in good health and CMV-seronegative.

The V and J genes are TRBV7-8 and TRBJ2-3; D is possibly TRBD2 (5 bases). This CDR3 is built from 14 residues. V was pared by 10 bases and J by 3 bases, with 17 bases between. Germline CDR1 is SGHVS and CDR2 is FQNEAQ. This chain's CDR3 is CATLGGRETDTQYF. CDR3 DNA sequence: TGTGCCACCCTTGGCGGAAGGGAGACAGATACGCAGTATTTT.

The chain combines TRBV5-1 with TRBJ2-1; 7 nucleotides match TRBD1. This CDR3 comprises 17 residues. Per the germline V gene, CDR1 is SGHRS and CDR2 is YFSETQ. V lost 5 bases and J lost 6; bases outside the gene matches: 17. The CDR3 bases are TGCGCCAGCAGAGGTCTCGGGTCGGGACAGCAATTCAATGAGCAGTTCTTC. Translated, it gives CASRGLGSGQQFNEQFF.

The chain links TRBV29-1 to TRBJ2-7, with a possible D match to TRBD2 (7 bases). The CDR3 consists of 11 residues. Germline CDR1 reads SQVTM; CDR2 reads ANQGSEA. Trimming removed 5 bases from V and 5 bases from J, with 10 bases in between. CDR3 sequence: CSVRGGDEQYF. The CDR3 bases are TGCAGCGTTCGAGGGGGGGACGAGCAGTACTTC.

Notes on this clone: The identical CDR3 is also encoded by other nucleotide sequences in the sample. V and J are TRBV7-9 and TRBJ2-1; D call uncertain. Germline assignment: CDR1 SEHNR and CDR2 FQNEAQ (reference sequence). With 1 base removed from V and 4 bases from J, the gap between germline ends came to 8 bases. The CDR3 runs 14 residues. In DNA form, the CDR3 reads TGTGCCAGCAGCTTAGTTGTCGGTTACAATGAGCAGTTCTTC. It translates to CASSLVVGYNEQFF.

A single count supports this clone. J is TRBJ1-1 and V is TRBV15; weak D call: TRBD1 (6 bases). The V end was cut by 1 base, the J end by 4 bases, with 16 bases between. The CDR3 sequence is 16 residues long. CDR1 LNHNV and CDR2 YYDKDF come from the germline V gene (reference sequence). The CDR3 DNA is TGTGCCACCAGCAGAGTTGTAGGGGGATCGGGCACTGAAGCTTTCTTT. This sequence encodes CATSRVVGGSGTEAFF.

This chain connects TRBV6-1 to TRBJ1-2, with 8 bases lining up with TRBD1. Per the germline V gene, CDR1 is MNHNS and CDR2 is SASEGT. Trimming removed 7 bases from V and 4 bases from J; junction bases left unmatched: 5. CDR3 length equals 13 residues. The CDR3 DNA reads TGTGCCAGCACCGTCGACAGGGGCTATGGCTACACCTTC. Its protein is CASTVDRGYGYTF.

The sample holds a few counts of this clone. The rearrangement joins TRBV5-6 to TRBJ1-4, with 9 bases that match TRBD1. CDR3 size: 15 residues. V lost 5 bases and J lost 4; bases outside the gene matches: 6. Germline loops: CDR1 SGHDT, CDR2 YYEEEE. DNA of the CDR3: TGTGCCAGCAGAAGGACAGGGGCGGATAATGAAAAACTGTTTTTT. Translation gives CASRRTGADNEKLFF.

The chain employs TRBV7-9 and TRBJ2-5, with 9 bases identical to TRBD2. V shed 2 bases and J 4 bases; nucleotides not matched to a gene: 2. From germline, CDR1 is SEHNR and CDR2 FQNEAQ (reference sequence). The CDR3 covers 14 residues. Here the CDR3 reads CASSLTTSGETQYF. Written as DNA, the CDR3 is TGTGCCAGCAGCTTAACGACTAGCGGAGAGACCCAGTACTTC.

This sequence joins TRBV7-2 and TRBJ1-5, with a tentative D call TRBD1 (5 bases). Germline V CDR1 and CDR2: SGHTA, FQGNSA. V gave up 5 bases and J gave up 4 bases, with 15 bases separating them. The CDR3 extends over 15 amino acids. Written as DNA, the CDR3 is TGTGCCAGCAGCACTGGGGGGGTAGGTAATCAGCCCCAGCATTTT. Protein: CASSTGGVGNQPQHF.

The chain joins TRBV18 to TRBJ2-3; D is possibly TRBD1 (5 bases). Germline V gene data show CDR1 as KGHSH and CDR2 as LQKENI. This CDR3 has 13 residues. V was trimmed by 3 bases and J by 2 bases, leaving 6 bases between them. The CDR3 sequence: CASSPTVTDTQYF. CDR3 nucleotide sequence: TGTGCCAGCTCACCGACAGTCACAGATACGCAGTATTTT. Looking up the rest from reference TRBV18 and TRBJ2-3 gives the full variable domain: NAGVMQNPRHLVRRRGQEARLRCSPMKGHSHVYWYRQLPEEGLKFMVYLQKENIIDESGMPKERFSAEFPKEGPSILRIQQVVRGDSAAYFCASSPTVTDTQYFGPGTRLTVL.

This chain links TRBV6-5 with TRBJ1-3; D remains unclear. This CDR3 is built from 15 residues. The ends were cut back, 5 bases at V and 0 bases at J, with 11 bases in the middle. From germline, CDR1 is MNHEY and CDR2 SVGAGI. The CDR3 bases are TGTGCCAGCAGTAGAACATCTGACTCTGGAAACACCATATATTTT. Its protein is CASSRTSDSGNTIYF.

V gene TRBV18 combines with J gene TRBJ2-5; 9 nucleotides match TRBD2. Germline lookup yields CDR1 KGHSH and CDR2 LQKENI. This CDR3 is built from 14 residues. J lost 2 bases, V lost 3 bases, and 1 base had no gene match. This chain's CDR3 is CASSPTSGQETQYF. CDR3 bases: TGTGCCAGCTCACCGACTAGCGGACAAGAGACCCAGTACTTC.

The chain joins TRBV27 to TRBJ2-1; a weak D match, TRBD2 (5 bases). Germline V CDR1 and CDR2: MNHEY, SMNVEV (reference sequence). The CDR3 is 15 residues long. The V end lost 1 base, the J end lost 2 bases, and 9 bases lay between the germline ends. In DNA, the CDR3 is TGTGCCAGCAGTTTATGGGTTAGCGCCTACAATGAGCAGTTCTTC. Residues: CASSLWVSAYNEQFF.

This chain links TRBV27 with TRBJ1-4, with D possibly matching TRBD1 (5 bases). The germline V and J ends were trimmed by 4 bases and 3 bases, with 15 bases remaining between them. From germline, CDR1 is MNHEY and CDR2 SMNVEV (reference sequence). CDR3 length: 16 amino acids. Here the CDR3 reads CASSSTAGLPNEKLFF. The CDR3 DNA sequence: TGTGCCAGCAGTTCGACCGCGGGACTGCCTAATGAAAAACTGTTTTTT. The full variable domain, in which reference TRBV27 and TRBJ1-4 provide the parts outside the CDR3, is EAQVTQNPRYLITVTGKKLTVTCSQNMNHEYMSWYRQDPGLGLRQIYYSMNVEVTDKGDVPEGYKVSRKEKRNFPLILESPSPNQTSLYFCASSSTAGLPNEKLFFGSGTQLSVL.

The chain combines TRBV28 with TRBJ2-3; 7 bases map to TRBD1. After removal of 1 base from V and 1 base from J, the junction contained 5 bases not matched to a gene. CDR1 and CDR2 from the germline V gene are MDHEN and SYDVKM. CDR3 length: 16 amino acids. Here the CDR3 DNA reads TGTGCCAGCAGTTTATTGTCAGGGGGTGGCACAGATACGCAGTATTTT. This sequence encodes CASSLLSGGGTDTQYF.

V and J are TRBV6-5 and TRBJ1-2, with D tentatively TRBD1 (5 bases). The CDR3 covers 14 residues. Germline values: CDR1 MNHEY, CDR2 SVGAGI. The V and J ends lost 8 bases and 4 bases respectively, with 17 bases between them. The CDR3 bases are TGTGCCAGCCGCGCGGGGGGTATCTCCTATGGCTACACCTTC. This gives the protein CASRAGGISYGYTF.

DNA for the CDR3: TGTGCCAGCAGCTTTGATGGGGCCGATTTAGATACGCAGTATTTT. Translating it yields CASSFDGADLDTQYF. The V call is TRBV5-5, the J call TRBJ2-3, with a tentative D call TRBD1 (5 bases). This CDR3 is built from 15 residues. From germline, CDR1 is SGHKS and CDR2 YYEKEE (reference sequence). Trimming left V 2 bases short and J 5 bases short, with 15 bases between.

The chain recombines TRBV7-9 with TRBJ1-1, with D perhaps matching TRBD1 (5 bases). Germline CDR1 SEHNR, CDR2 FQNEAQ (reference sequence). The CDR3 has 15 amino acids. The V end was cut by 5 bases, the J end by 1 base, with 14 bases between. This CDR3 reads CASSPVGRENTEAFF. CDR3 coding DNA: TGTGCCAGCAGCCCAGTGGGCAGGGAGAACACTGAAGCTTTCTTT.

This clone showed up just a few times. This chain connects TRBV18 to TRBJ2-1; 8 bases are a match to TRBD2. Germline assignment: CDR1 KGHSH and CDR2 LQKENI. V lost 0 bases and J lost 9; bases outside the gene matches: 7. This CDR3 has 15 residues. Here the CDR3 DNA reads TGTGCCAGCTCACCACCTCGGGGGGGGGACGCTGAGCAGTTCTTC. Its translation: CASSPPRGGDAEQFF.

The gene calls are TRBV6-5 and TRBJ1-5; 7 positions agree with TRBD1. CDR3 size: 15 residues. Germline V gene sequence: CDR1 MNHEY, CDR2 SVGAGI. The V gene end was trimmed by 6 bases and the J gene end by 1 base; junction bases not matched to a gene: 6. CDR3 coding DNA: TGTGCCAGCAGCGACAGGGTAGTGAGCAATCAGCCCCAGCATTTT. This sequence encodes CASSDRVVSNQPQHF.

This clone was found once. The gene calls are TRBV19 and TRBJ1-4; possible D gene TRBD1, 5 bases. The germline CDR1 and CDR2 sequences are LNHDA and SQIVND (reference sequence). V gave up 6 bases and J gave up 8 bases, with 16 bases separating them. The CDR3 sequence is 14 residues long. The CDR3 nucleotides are TGTGCCAGTAGCCTCAGGGCGACTCAGGAAAAACTGTTTTTT. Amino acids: CASSLRATQEKLFF. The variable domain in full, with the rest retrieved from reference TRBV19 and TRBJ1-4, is DGGITQSPKYLFRKEGQNVTLSCEQNLNHDAMYWYRQDPGQGLRLIYYSQIVNDFQKGDIAEGYSVSREKKESFPLTVTSAQKNPTAFYLCASSLRATQEKLFFGSGTQLSVL.

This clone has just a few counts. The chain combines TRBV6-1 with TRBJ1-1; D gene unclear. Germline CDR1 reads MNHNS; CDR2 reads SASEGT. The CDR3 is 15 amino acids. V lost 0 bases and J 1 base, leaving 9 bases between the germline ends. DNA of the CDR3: TGTGCCAGCAGTGAAGCGGAAGCGACGAACACTGAAGCTTTCTTT. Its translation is CASSEAEATNTEAFF.

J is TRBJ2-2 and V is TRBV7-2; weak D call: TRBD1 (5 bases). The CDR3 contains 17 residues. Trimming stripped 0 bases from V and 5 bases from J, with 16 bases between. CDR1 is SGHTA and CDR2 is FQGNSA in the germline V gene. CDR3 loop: CASSLAKGLGFTGELFF. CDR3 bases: TGTGCCAGCAGCTTAGCTAAGGGGCTAGGCTTTACCGGGGAGCTGTTTTTT.

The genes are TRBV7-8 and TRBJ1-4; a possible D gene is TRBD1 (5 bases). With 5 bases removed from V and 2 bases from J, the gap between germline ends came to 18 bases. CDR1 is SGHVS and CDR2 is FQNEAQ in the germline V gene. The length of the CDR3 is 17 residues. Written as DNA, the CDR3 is TGTGCCAGCAGCCCGAGAGGTGGGGCCGGGACTAATGAAAAACTGTTTTTT. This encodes CASSPRGGAGTNEKLFF. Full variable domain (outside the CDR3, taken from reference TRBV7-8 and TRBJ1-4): GAGVSQSPRYKVAKRGQDVALRCDPISGHVSLFWYQQALGQGPEFLTYFQNEAQLDKSGLPSDRFFAERPEGSVSTLKIQRTQQEDSAVYLCASSPRGGAGTNEKLFFGSGTQLSVL.

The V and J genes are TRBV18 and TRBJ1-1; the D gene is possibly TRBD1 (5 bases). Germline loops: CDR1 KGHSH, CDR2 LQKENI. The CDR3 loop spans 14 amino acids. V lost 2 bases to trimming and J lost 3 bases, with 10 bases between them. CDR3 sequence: CASSPARADTEAFF. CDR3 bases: TGTGCCAGCTCACCAGCCAGGGCTGACACTGAAGCTTTCTTT.

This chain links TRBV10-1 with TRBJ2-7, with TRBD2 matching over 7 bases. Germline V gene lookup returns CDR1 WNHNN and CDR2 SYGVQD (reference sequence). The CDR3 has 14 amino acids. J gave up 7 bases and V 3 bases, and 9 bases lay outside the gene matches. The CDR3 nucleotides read TGCGCCAGCAGTGAAGGCGGGGGATCGCGTGAGCAGTACTTC. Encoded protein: CASSEGGGSREQYF.

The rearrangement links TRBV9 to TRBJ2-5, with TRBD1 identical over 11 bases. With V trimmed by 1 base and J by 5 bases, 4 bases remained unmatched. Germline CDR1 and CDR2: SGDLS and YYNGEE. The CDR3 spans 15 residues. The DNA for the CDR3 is TGTGCCAGCAGCGTACGGACAGGGGGCGGTGAGACCCAGTACTTC. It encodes CASSVRTGGGETQYF.

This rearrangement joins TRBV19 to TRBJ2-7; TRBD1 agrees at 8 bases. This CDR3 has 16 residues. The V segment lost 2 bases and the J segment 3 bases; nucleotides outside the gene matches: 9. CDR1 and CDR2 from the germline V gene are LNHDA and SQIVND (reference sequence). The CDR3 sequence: CASSIWETGGIYEQYF. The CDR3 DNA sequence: TGTGCCAGTAGTATATGGGAAACAGGGGGGATCTACGAGCAGTACTTC.

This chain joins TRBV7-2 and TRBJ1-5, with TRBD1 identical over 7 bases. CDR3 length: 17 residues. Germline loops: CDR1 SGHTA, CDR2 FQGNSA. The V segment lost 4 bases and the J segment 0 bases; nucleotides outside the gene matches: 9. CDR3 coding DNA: TGTGCCAGCAGCTCATTGAGGACAGGTTATAGCAATCAGCCCCAGCATTTT. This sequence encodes CASSSLRTGYSNQPQHF.